This TCR beta chain was identified in a study of neurological immune-mediated disorders. Study-level points and caveats: Across subjects, no CDR3 amino acid sequence appeared in expanded clones of more than one subject, a finding that suggested private repertoires in all groups.

Ten or more counts support this clonotype. Its matching antigen is unknown. The sorted libraries were prepared using around 980,000 CD4+ or CD8+ T cells that had themselves been sorted. The ends were cut back, 3 bases at V and 4 bases at J, with 19 bases in the middle. This CDR3 comprises 16 residues. Germline CDR1 and CDR2: SGHRS and YFSETQ. Synthesis of cDNA was carried out by template-switch 5'RACE. The reaction used 10-nucleotide random UMIs. TCRdb re-derived calls from the 5' RACE reads in MiXCR, one entry per CDR3 protein. The data show about 19,000 distinct CDR3 sequences, 6.5% to 9% seen once. Sequencing was done on a sample of CD8+ T cells from blood. The sequence derives from a young woman with HTLV-1-associated myelopathy (HAM/TSP). This chain connects TRBV5-1 to TRBJ1-1; D not resolved. The CDR3 nucleotides are TGCGCCAGCAGCTCGCGACCCCCTTCGGCCGGCACTGAAGCTTTCTTT. It codes for CASSSRPPSAGTEAFF.